One sample yielded the 14 T cell receptor beta chains listed below, sequenced in a study of T cells in Graves' hyperthyroidism and ophthalmopathy. RNA transcripts provided the source from which TCR beta CDR3 regions were amplified. TCR CDR3 underwent first-round RT-PCR with the HTBI primer set. TCRdb processed the multiplex PCR reads anew with MiXCR; each CDR3 protein has one entry. Of 45,000 to 50,000 distinct CDR3 sequences detected, 45% to 50% appear once; the ten largest clones hold around 32%. The sequencing sample was made of peripheral blood or thyroid tissue (not recorded which). Receptors originate from a woman aged 50 to 60 with Graves' hyperthyroidism.

This clonotype was seen many times. The chain carries TRBV20-1 and TRBJ2-7; D is unresolved. Germline CDR1 is DFQATT and CDR2 is SNEGSKA (reference sequence). Between the trimmed V and J ends, which lost 0 bases and 5 bases, there was a span of 2 bases. The CDR3 consists of 10 residues. CDR3 DNA sequence: TGCAGTGCTAGAGATAACGAGCAGTACTTC. Amino acid sequence: CSARDNEQYF.

Only one count was recorded for this clonotype. The rearrangement joins TRBV20-1 to TRBJ1-3; 9 bases map to TRBD1. The CDR3 extends over 16 amino acids. CDR1 is DFQATT, CDR2 SNEGSKA, per germline (reference sequence). Trimming took 3 bases from V and 8 from J; bases not matched to a gene: 14. CDR3 loop: CSARSGQGGYGYTIYF. CDR3 DNA sequence: TGCAGTGCTAGGTCGGGACAGGGCGGCTATGGCTACACCATATATTTT.

This clonotype was observed at least ten times. V usage is TRBV12-3 or TRBV12-4 and J usage is TRBJ1-2; D is unclear. Trimming pared 4 bases from V and 3 bases from J, leaving 6 bases between. This CDR3 comprises 12 residues. CDR3 in amino acids: CASSWGDYGYTF. The CDR3 bases are TGTGCCAGCAGTTGGGGAGACTATGGCTACACCTTC.

The J gene is TRBJ1-1, the V gene TRBV20-1; D possibly corresponds to TRBD1 (6 bases). This CDR3 is 11 amino acids long. Germline loops: CDR1 DFQATT, CDR2 SNEGSKA (reference sequence). The V end was cut by 3 bases, the J end by 11 bases, with 13 bases between. The CDR3 DNA sequence: TGCAGTGCTAGGGGGGGGCGGCACGCTTTCTTT. Translated: CSARGGRHAFF.

V gene TRBV7-2 combines with J gene TRBJ2-2, with TRBD2 matching 7 bases. Germline assignment: CDR1 SGHTA and CDR2 FQGNSA. V lost 8 bases to trimming and J lost 0 bases; unmatched junction nucleotides: 12. The CDR3 contains 17 residues. DNA for the CDR3: TGTGCCAGCGGCAGGTCCCAAGGGACTACGAACACCGGGGAGCTGTTTTTT. Protein: CASGRSQGTTNTGELFF.

In its sample, this clonotype was seen many times. The J gene is TRBJ1-1, the V gene TRBV28; TRBD1 is a possible D gene (5 bases). V lost 5 bases, J lost 11 bases, and 18 bases lay in between. This CDR3 has 13 amino acids. The germline V gene encodes CDR1 MDHEN and CDR2 SYDVKM. CDR3 residues: CASSQGRAFGAFF. As DNA, the CDR3 is TGTGCCAGCAGTCAGGGACGGGCTTTCGGGGCTTTCTTT.

By frequency in the sample, this clonotype is medium-sized. CDR3 nucleotides: TGCAGTGCCCCCCTAACAGAACCCCGGGGACAGACCCAGTACTTC. Protein product: CSAPLTEPRGQTQYF. The chain has TRBV20-1 and TRBJ2-5; D could derive from TRBD1 or TRBD2 (5 bases each). V lost 6 bases and J lost 6, with 23 bases in between. The CDR3 consists of 15 residues. The germline CDR1 and CDR2 sequences are DFQATT and SNEGSKA (reference sequence).

The table lists this clonotype with many counts. This chain uses TRBV6-5 with TRBJ2-7; D possibly corresponds to TRBD1 (6 bases). Trimming took off 6 bases at V and 1 base at J, with 16 bases between the two ends. In germline, CDR1 is MNHEY, CDR2 SVGAGI. The CDR3 is 15 residues long. Here the CDR3 DNA reads TGTGCCAGCAGCTCCGTATTTCAGGGGTCCTACGAGCAGTACTTC. This encodes CASSSVFQGSYEQYF.

The sample holds one count of this clonotype. The chain combines TRBV2 with TRBJ2-7, with 13 bases aligning to TRBD2. V shed 6 bases, J shed 0 bases, and the junction held 8 bases outside the gene matches. The CDR3 runs 17 residues. Per germline, CDR1 SNHLY and CDR2 FYNNEI. Here the CDR3 DNA reads TGTGCCAGCAGCGAACCGGGACTAGCGGGACTCTCCTACGAGCAGTACTTC. It codes for CASSEPGLAGLSYEQYF.

By share, this clonotype counts as medium-sized (0.01 to 0.1%). V and J are TRBV7-9 and TRBJ1-2, with D possibly being TRBD1 (6 bases). V lost 1 base and J 6 bases, leaving 12 bases between the germline ends. Per the germline V gene, CDR1 is SEHNR and CDR2 is FQNEAQ (reference sequence). This CDR3 is built from 14 residues. Written as DNA, the CDR3 is TGTGCCAGCAGCTTAGGTCAGGGGCCCAATGGCTACACCTTC. Protein product: CASSLGQGPNGYTF.

The chain links TRBV7-8 to TRBJ2-5; the match to TRBD1 covers 8 bases. V was clipped by 5 bases and J by 5 bases; unmatched bases: 7. The germline V gene has CDR1 SGHVS and CDR2 FQNEAQ. CDR3 length: 14 amino acids. CDR3 amino acids: CASSIGQGEETQYF. Here the CDR3 DNA reads TGTGCCAGCAGCATCGGACAGGGAGAGGAGACCCAGTACTTC.

About this clonotype itself: A junction boundary mismatches the germline segment, possibly from a read error. The chain is built from TRBV7-9 and TRBJ2-6; D unclear. Germline V lookup: CDR1 SEHNR, CDR2 FQNEAQ (reference sequence). CDR3 length: 10 amino acids. CDR3 amino acids: CASSYGTEAF. CDR3 coding DNA: TGTGCCAGCAGCTACGGCACTGAAGCTTTC.

This sequence joins TRBV14 and TRBJ1-1; 8 nucleotides line up with TRBD1. In germline, CDR1 is SGHDN, CDR2 FVKESK. The ends lost 0 bases at V and 0 bases at J; junction bases unmatched: 0. CDR3 length: 15 residues. The CDR3 nucleotides are TGTGCCAGCAGCCAAGAGACAGGGGTGAACACTGAAGCTTTCTTT. Its translation: CASSQETGVNTEAFF.

This clonotype was counted at least ten times. This rearrangement joins TRBV20-1 to TRBJ1-6, with 9 bases that match TRBD1. CDR3 length: 14 residues. The V and J ends lost 2 bases and 7 bases, in that order; junction bases with no gene match: 3. Germline assignment: CDR1 DFQATT and CDR2 SNEGSKA (reference sequence). CDR3: CSARQQGANSPLHF. CDR3 coding DNA: TGCAGTGCTAGACAACAGGGGGCCAATTCACCCCTCCACTTT.